In its sample, the clone carrying this TCR beta chain was seen many times. Its target is not known. CDR1 is MDHEN and CDR2 is SYDVKM in the germline V gene. The J segment lost 3 bases and the V segment lost 6 bases, leaving 5 bases of the junction unmatched. This CDR3 has 15 residues. This specimen belongs to a study of spatial heterogeneity in lung cancer. Study-wide results and caveats: Among blood samples, ubiquitous expanded tumor TCRs appeared more at resection than at follow-up.

TCRdb recomputed calls from the 5' RACE reads with MiXCR, one row per CDR3 protein. The data hold tens of thousands of distinct CDR3 sequences, with roughly 13% observed a single time. Time point: sample taken at primary tumor resection. Donation came from around 77 patients with untreated early-stage non-small cell lung cancer. Unsorted tumor, nontumor lung tissue or cryopreserved PBMC supplied the whole RNA. The chain couples TRBV28 to TRBJ2-7; 13 bases agree with TRBD2. The specimen comprised PBMCs, sampled at surgery. The source is a male donor with early-stage non-small cell lung cancer. The CDR3 DNA sequence: TGTGCCAGCAGACCCGGACTAGCGGGAGTCTACGAGCAGTACTTC. It yields the protein CASRPGLAGVYEQYF.